This TCR beta chain stems from a study of shared clonotypes between healthy human individuals. Points from the study as a whole: Compared with clonotypes that all four donors shared, non-shared clonotypes had lower generation probabilities.

V trimming: 4 bases; J trimming: 0 bases; junction bases outside the gene matches: 7. Germline lookup yields CDR1 SGHDT and CDR2 YYEEEE. The CDR3 loop spans 16 amino acids. At a deep level, the assay was run. For every subset, genomic DNA was evenly distributed across several immunoSEQ plates. Profiling relied on immunoSEQ multiplex PCR, and the TCRdb table lists in-frame clones only, not all of them. In the table there are some 2,400,000 clones, approximately 96% of which are singletons. In the CD4+ fraction, cells were divided into CD45RA+ naive and CD45RA-negative memory subsets. Turning to this clone: What it binds is not known.

J is TRBJ2-1 and V is TRBV5-6; 7 bases agree with TRBD1. This TCR was sampled from a man between 18 and 29 years old in good health. Sequences were obtained from naive CD4+ T cells sorted from blood. Noted subset: CD45RA+ positively selected. Written as DNA, the CDR3 is TGTGCCAGCAGCGGATTGACAGGGCCCTCCTACAATGAGCAGTTCTTC. Protein product: CASSGLTGPSYNEQFF. Based on the CDR3 plus reference TRBV5-6 and TRBJ2-1, the full variable domain is DAGVTQSPTHLIKTRGQQVTLRCSPKSGHDTVSWYQQALGQGPQFIFQYYEEEERQRGNFPDRFSGHQFPNYSSELNVNALLLGDSALYLCASSGLTGPSYNEQFFGPGTRLTVL.